This T cell receptor (beta chain) originates from a study of identical twins (dated by TCRdb to the mid-2010s). Background on the whole study: To test whether fetal clonotypes persist, this study deep-sequenced TCR alpha and beta repertoires from monozygotic twins, from unrelated adults of various ages, and from cord blood. Replicate twin experiments were performed at different times using different library preparation protocols to rule out contamination.

On the study overall, not on this receptor specifically: In monozygotic twins, recombination models systematically underestimated out-of-frame TCR alpha sharing, but the models matched the sharing seen between unrelated individuals. Zero-insertion analyses could be partly confounded by invariant T cells such as MAIT and iNKT, though diverse VJ usage argued against such confounding for most clonotypes. Out-of-frame TCR alpha sequences shared between twins showed an excess of low generation-probability sequences compared with coincidental sharing between unrelated individuals. The excess sharing between twins in beta out-of-frame sequences was weaker because fewer shared sequences reduced the signal-to-noise ratio. Because the same donors could not be followed over many years, the conclusions relied on cross-sectional statistical analysis. Abundant cord blood beta clonotypes had fewer insertions, young adult naive repertoires showed a similar but weaker trend, and memory repertoires showed no such trend.

This clonotype was found many times. The specificity of this receptor is unknown. Base quality data are lacking; no much larger clone is found one base away. Only healthy Caucasian donors were included. Three pairs of female monozygotic twins, all aged roughly 18 to 29 years, made up the twin cohort. Peripheral blood mononuclear cells were the source from which RNA for the TCR libraries was isolated. CDR1 and CDR2, per the germline V gene (reference sequence), are DFQATT and SNEGSKA. V is reduced by 0 bases and J by 5 bases, leaving a spacing of 10 bases between them. Spanning cysteine to phenylalanine, the CDR3 consists of 13 amino acids. Only the CDR3 region is kept as DNA, spanning 39 bases read in frame from base 1. The library came from 5' RACE. Sequencing relied on an Illumina HiSeq 2000. Template switching added a universal primer binding site, and the final cDNA carried a unique molecular identifier that allowed TCR cDNA molecules to be counted accurately. Specific primers in the conserved constant-segment region were used to synthesize first-strand cDNA for the TCR alpha and beta chains. To control for contamination, every cDNA library carried two barcodes: a SMART-Mk sample barcode plus Illumina barcodes. TruSeq adapter sequences, together with Illumina sample barcodes, were added in two successive PCR steps. Sequencing of the TCR alpha and beta cDNA libraries was done on the Illumina HiSeq platform using custom primers. Per the authors' processing: Raw reads were processed with MiGEC to extract unique molecular identifiers, and MiXCR was used to determine CDR3 positions. Recombination models were inferred per individual with the repgenHMM and IGoR tools using an EM algorithm. The tcR package in R was used for shared clonotype analysis, with sharing normalized by the product of cloneset sizes. Out-of-frame nonproductive sequences were analyzed to study raw recombination free of thymic and clonal selection effects. TCRdb took the public reads, trimmed them with fastp at Q25, ran MiXCR for clone calling and kept in-frame beta chains. Records with the same CDR3 protein are collapsed into one entry carrying the most frequent genes and DNA. Clone size and V and J calls follow TCRdb, not the original study. A total of a few hundred thousand distinct CDR3 sequences appear in this sample, around a tenth of them only once. The ten largest make up around 3% of the sample.

These same records also appear under a second study, on yellow fever vaccine responses in identical twins. The second study, in turn, reports: The authors reported that the T cell response to vaccination in identical twins appeared partly convergent and partly personalized. The study precisely tracked vaccine-responding T cell clones in identical twins.

The sequence joins TRBV20-1 to TRBJ2-5, and possibly TRBD2, on 5 matching bases. This TCR was sampled from a young woman in good health. Specimen: PBMCs. CDR3 reads: CSAREVQRETQYF. Read as DNA, the sequence is TGCAGTGCTAGAGAGGTCCAGCGGGAGACCCAGTACTTC.